One sample yielded the 32 T cell receptor beta chains listed below, sequenced in a study of blood T cell repertoires in COVID-19. Data came from immunoSEQ multiplex PCR; TCRdb stores just in-frame clones and leaves some out. The sample shows 210,000 or so clones, around 90% of them seen only once. Sequencing used peripheral blood. Receptors originate from a young man with acute or convalescent COVID-19.

The CDR3 DNA follows: TGTGCCTGGAGTGCGCAGGGGCTTGGGACTGAAGCTTTCTTT. This encodes CAWSAQGLGTEAFF. V gene TRBV30 combines with J gene TRBJ1-1; possible D gene TRBD1, 6 bases. Looked up from germline, CDR1 is GTSNPN and CDR2 is SVGIG (reference sequence). The germline V and J ends were trimmed by 1 base and 5 bases, with 14 bases remaining between them. The CDR3 is made up of 14 amino acids.

This sequence joins TRBV5-6 and TRBJ1-2, with 8 bases matching TRBD1. Germline V gene sequence: CDR1 SGHDT, CDR2 YYEEEE. This CDR3 region has 15 residues. V lost 1 base to trimming and J lost 8 bases; unmatched junction nucleotides: 10. CDR3 sequence reads: CASSLFGRGPSGYTF. The CDR3, as DNA: TGTGCCAGCAGCTTGTTCGGCAGGGGGCCCAGCGGCTACACCTTC. Full variable domain (remainder filled in from reference TRBV5-6 and TRBJ1-2): DAGVTQSPTHLIKTRGQQVTLRCSPKSGHDTVSWYQQALGQGPQFIFQYYEEEERQRGNFPDRFSGHQFPNYSSELNVNALLLGDSALYLCASSLFGRGPSGYTFGSGTRLTVV.

This clone was counted once. This sequence joins TRBV28 and TRBJ1-2, with TRBD1 as a possible D gene (6 bases). V was pared by 2 bases and J by 4 bases, with 8 bases between. The CDR3 extends over 13 amino acids. CDR1 MDHEN and CDR2 SYDVKM come from the germline V gene. The CDR3 protein is CASSLQGLYGYTF. The CDR3 nucleotides are TGTGCCAGCAGTTTACAGGGGCTCTATGGCTACACCTTC.

The chain has TRBV5-4 and TRBJ2-1; TRBD1 is a possible D gene (6 bases). This CDR3 spans 13 amino acids. The V and J ends lost 10 bases and 14 bases respectively, with 25 bases between them. Looked up from germline, CDR1 is SGHNT and CDR2 is YYREEE (reference sequence). The CDR3 DNA reads as TGTGCCGGTAGGATCTTAAAGGACAGTGGGGAGTTCTTC. It is translated as CAGRILKDSGEFF.

The chain joins TRBV7-2 to TRBJ1-2; D is undetermined. V lost 2 bases, J lost 2 bases, and 12 bases lay in between. CDR3 length equals 15 residues. CDR1 SGHTA and CDR2 FQGNSA come from the germline V gene. The CDR3 nucleotides are TGTGCCAGCAGCTTATTGAGGCAAACAAACTATGGCTACACCTTC. Its translation: CASSLLRQTNYGYTF. The full variable domain, its missing parts supplied by reference TRBV7-2 and TRBJ1-2, is GAGVSQSPSNKVTEKGKDVELRCDPISGHTALYWYRQSLGQGLEFLIYFQGNSAPDKSGLPSDRFSAERTGGSVSTLTIQRTQQEDSAVYLCASSLLRQTNYGYTFGSGTRLTVV.

The rearrangement joins TRBV5-1 to TRBJ2-7; TRBD1 agrees at 9 bases. There are 15 residues in the CDR3. V was pared by 1 base and J by 4 bases, with 6 bases of the junction left unmatched. CDR1 is SGHRS and CDR2 is YFSETQ in the germline V gene. The CDR3 reads CASSLNGQGHYEQYF. DNA of the CDR3: TGCGCCAGCAGCTTGAACGGACAGGGGCATTACGAGCAGTACTTC. Drawing the rest from reference TRBV5-1 and TRBJ2-7, the complete variable domain is KAGVTQTPRYLIKTRGQQVTLSCSPISGHRSVSWYQQTPGQGLQFLFEYFSETQRNKGNFPGRFSGRQFSNSRSEMNVSTLELGDSALYLCASSLNGQGHYEQYFGPGTRLTVT.

The chain is built from TRBV9 and TRBJ2-7, with a possible D match to TRBD1 (6 bases). The CDR3 runs to 18 residues. Germline V gene lookup returns CDR1 SGDLS and CDR2 YYNGEE. Trimming took off 4 bases at V and 3 bases at J, with 26 bases between the two ends. The CDR3 DNA is TGTGCCAGCAGCCCAGGGGCAGGGAGATCCACCGGGAACTACGAGCAGTACTTC. It codes for CASSPGAGRSTGNYEQYF.

The chain's CDR3 is CASSMDRVLNSPLHF. The CDR3 DNA reads TGTGCCAGCAGTATGGACAGGGTTCTAAATTCACCCCTCCACTTT. The rearrangement joins TRBV6-5 to TRBJ1-6; 8 positions agree with TRBD1. Germline loops: CDR1 MNHEY, CDR2 SVGAGI. V was pared by 5 bases and J by 7 bases, with 7 bases of the junction left unmatched. The CDR3 totals 15 residues.

The V gene is TRBV18, the J gene TRBJ2-2; 14 bases match TRBD2. V shed 8 bases, J shed 0 bases, and the junction held 8 bases outside the gene matches. This CDR3 is 18 amino acids long. From germline, CDR1 is KGHSH and CDR2 LQKENI. The CDR3 sequence: CASRRGLAGVSNTGELFF. In DNA form, the CDR3 reads TGTGCCAGCCGAAGGGGACTAGCGGGAGTATCGAACACCGGGGAGCTGTTTTTT.

The gene calls are TRBV9 and TRBJ1-1; D might be TRBD1 (6 bases). The CDR3 totals 14 residues. Germline V gene lookup returns CDR1 SGDLS and CDR2 YYNGEE. V shed 2 bases and J shed 4 bases, with 12 bases lying between them. CDR3 DNA sequence: TGTGCCAGCAGCGTGAACAGGGTGGCCACTGAAGCTTTCTTT. Translation gives CASSVNRVATEAFF.

V and J are TRBV4-1 and TRBJ2-7; 10 bases match TRBD2. This CDR3 contains 16 residues. The V gene end was trimmed by 3 bases and the J gene end by 6 bases; junction bases not matched to a gene: 11. Germline loops: CDR1 MGHRA, CDR2 YSYEKL. The CDR3 loop is CASSQGSGRAGGEQYF. The CDR3, as DNA: TGCGCCAGCAGCCAGGGGAGCGGGAGGGCCGGCGGCGAGCAGTACTTC.

The genes are TRBV6-1 and TRBJ2-7; possibly TRBD1 for D (6 bases). V was shortened by 4 bases and J by 2 bases, with 18 bases between the two germline ends. The CDR3 runs to 16 residues. Germline values: CDR1 MNHNS, CDR2 SASEGT. CDR3 residues: CASSGSGTLDPYEQYF. As DNA, the CDR3 is TGTGCCAGCAGTGGATCCGGGACACTGGACCCCTACGAGCAGTACTTC.

This clone has a single count. The J gene is TRBJ2-1, the V gene TRBV5-6; D is ambiguous. The CDR3 is 11 amino acids. Germline V CDR1 and CDR2: SGHDT, YYEEEE. Trimming stripped 4 bases from V and 9 bases from J, with 8 bases between. This chain's CDR3 is CASSKYGEQFF. CDR3 bases: TGTGCCAGCAGCAAGTACGGTGAGCAGTTCTTC.

This clone came up a few times. The chain couples TRBV12-2 to TRBJ1-6. TRBV12-2 is tagged as a pseudogene. The CDR3 is made up of 15 amino acids. The CDR3 here is CASRLFWRGDSPLHF. In DNA, the CDR3 is TGTGCAAGTCGCTTATTTTGGCGGGGGGATTCACCCCTCCACTTT.

V gene TRBV5-1 combines with J gene TRBJ2-7; 10 positions match TRBD1. The CDR3 loop spans 13 amino acids. Germline lookup yields CDR1 SGHRS and CDR2 YFSETQ. Trimming removed 4 bases from V and 7 bases from J; junction bases left unmatched: 5. CDR3 loop: CASSTGQGDEQYF. In DNA, the CDR3 is TGCGCCAGCAGCACTGGACAGGGGGATGAGCAGTACTTC.

The chain links TRBV10-3 to TRBJ2-1; 9 positions match TRBD2. The length of the CDR3 is 15 residues. V dropped 2 bases and J dropped 7; count of bases not matched to a gene: 6. Germline-derived CDR1 and CDR2 are ENHRY and SYGVKD. The CDR3 sequence is CAISEEAGGTNEQFF. CDR3 coding DNA: TGTGCCATCAGTGAGGAGGCGGGAGGGACAAATGAGCAGTTCTTC.

The table lists this clone with a count of one. This rearrangement joins TRBV25-1 to TRBJ1-3, with D possibly being TRBD1 (6 bases). Trimming cost V 3 bases and J 0 bases, with 9 bases left between them. The CDR3 length is 15 residues. Germline V lookup: CDR1 MGHDK, CDR2 SYGVNS. The CDR3 DNA is TGTGCCAGCAGTGATATCAGGGGCTCTGGAAACACCATATATTTT. As protein: CASSDIRGSGNTIYF.

The chain uses TRBV5-6 and TRBJ2-5; TRBD1 matches at 7 bases. This CDR3 contains 14 residues. With 2 bases clipped from V and 4 bases from J, the junction kept 5 bases outside the gene matches. Germline V gives CDR1 SGHDT, CDR2 YYEEEE. The CDR3: CASSLQPGGETQYF. The CDR3 coding sequence is TGTGCCAGCAGCTTACAACCAGGGGGAGAGACCCAGTACTTC.

The chain employs TRBV11-3 and TRBJ2-1; D unclear. Germline V gene lookup returns CDR1 SGHNT and CDR2 YENEEA. V lost 1 base and J 8 bases, leaving 15 bases between the germline ends. The CDR3 runs to 15 residues. For the CDR3, the DNA is TGTGCCAGCAGCTTAGGAGCCCGGAGCGTCGATGAGCAGTTCTTC. Its protein is CASSLGARSVDEQFF. Full variable domain (missing parts from reference TRBV11-3 and TRBJ2-1): EAGVVQSPRYKIIEKKQPVAFWCNPISGHNTLYWYLQNLGQGPELLIRYENEEAVDDSQLPKDRFSAERLKGVDSTLKIQPAELGDSAVYLCASSLGARSVDEQFFGPGTRLTVL.

The V and J genes are TRBV5-4 and TRBJ1-1; no clear D. Germline loops: CDR1 SGHNT, CDR2 YYREEE (reference sequence). The V end lost 0 bases, the J end lost 1 base, and 10 bases lay between the germline ends. This CDR3 is 15 amino acids long. CDR3 region: CASSLGVTSNTEAFF. The CDR3 DNA is TGTGCCAGCAGCTTGGGCGTGACATCGAACACTGAAGCTTTCTTT.

The chain has TRBV12-5 and TRBJ1-2; D is perhaps TRBD1 (6 bases). The CDR3 loop spans 15 amino acids. V shed 4 bases and J shed 9 bases, with 21 bases lying between them. The germline CDR1 and CDR2 sequences are LGHNT and FRNRAP. The CDR3 DNA sequence: TGTGCTAGTGGTTCCCCTCCGTCAGGGGACCCTAGCTACACCTTC. Its protein is CASGSPPSGDPSYTF.

This clone was seen a single time. CDR3 sequence: CASSIQGASSYNEQFF. The CDR3 DNA reads as TGTGCCAGTAGTATACAGGGGGCTAGTTCCTACAATGAGCAGTTCTTC. J is TRBJ2-1 and V is TRBV19; 8 bases agree with TRBD1. The length of the CDR3 is 16 residues. V lost 2 bases to trimming and J lost 1 base; unmatched junction nucleotides: 4. CDR1 is LNHDA, CDR2 SQIVND, per germline (reference sequence).

The J gene is TRBJ1-1, the V gene TRBV5-4; possibly TRBD1 for D (6 bases). The CDR3 length is 14 residues. The V and J ends lost 4 bases and 1 base respectively, with 11 bases between them. CDR1 and CDR2 from the germline V gene are SGHNT and YYREEE (reference sequence). The CDR3 protein is CASSQGLQNTEAFF. CDR3 in DNA: TGTGCCAGCAGCCAGGGGCTTCAGAACACTGAAGCTTTCTTT.

V is TRBV6-1 and J is TRBJ1-6, with D possibly being TRBD1 (6 bases). Trimming pared 4 bases from V and 6 bases from J, leaving 16 bases between. Germline V gives CDR1 MNHNS, CDR2 SASEGT. The CDR3 loop spans 16 amino acids. The CDR3 sequence is CASSVVGGSGNSPLHF. CDR3 nucleotide sequence: TGTGCCAGCAGTGTGGTTGGGGGCTCGGGTAATTCACCCCTCCACTTT.

The chain joins TRBV10-1 to TRBJ2-1; a weak D match, TRBD2 (7 bases). The CDR3 extends over 15 amino acids. CDR1 and CDR2 (germline): WNHNN, SYGVQD (reference sequence). V was clipped by 2 bases and J by 3 bases, with 11 bases between them. CDR3 loop: CASSERGANYNEQFF. The CDR3 DNA reads as TGCGCCAGCAGTGAGCGGGGGGCAAACTACAATGAGCAGTTCTTC.

The V and J genes are TRBV5-4 and TRBJ1-3; D call uncertain. The V end lost 0 bases, the J end lost 2 bases, and 6 bases lay between the germline ends. The germline CDR1 and CDR2 sequences are SGHNT and YYREEE (reference sequence). This CDR3 comprises 14 residues. CDR3 sequence reads: CASSLDLTGNTIYF. Written as DNA, the CDR3 is TGTGCCAGCAGCTTGGACTTAACTGGAAACACCATATATTTT. Combining the CDR3 with reference TRBV5-4 and TRBJ1-3 gives the whole variable domain ETGVTQSPTHLIKTRGQQVTLRCSSQSGHNTVSWYQQALGQGPQFIFQYYREEENGRGNFPPRFSGLQFPNYSSELNVNALELDDSALYLCASSLDLTGNTIYFGEGSWLTVV.

V usage is TRBV12-5 and J usage is TRBJ2-2, with 7 bases lining up with TRBD1. V lost 4 bases, J lost 6 bases, and 14 bases stayed unmatched. This CDR3 is 17 amino acids long. The germline CDR1 and CDR2 sequences are LGHNT and FRNRAP. CDR3 sequence: CASGSLNRGGGPGELFF. In DNA form, the CDR3 reads TGTGCTAGTGGTTCCTTAAACAGGGGTGGCGGGCCCGGGGAGCTGTTTTTT.

The rearrangement uses TRBV12-3 or TRBV12-4 and TRBJ1-5; TRBD1 might be the D (5 bases). V dropped 7 bases and J dropped 11 bases, with 15 bases sitting between them. CDR3 size: 12 residues. For the CDR3, the DNA is TGTGCCAGCAAAATTGGGACTCTCGCCCAGCATTTT. Amino acid sequence: CASKIGTLAQHF.

The chain uses TRBV28 and TRBJ1-2; tentatively, D is TRBD1 (6 bases). Germline V gene data show CDR1 as MDHEN and CDR2 as SYDVKM. Trimming cost V 3 bases and J 3 bases, with 17 bases left between them. The CDR3 is 16 residues long. CDR3: CASSLEVWTAHYGYTF. DNA of the CDR3: TGTGCCAGCAGTTTGGAGGTGTGGACAGCCCACTATGGCTACACCTTC.

With respect to this clone: The CDR3 carries no conserved terminal phenylalanine or tryptophan, so it likely arises from a read error. The DNA is omitted, as the CDR3 cannot be located on it reliably, and the CDR3 follows TCRdb's listing. The J gene is TRBJ1-2, the V gene TRBV7-7. Germline values: CDR1 SSHAT, CDR2 FNYEAQ (reference sequence). The CDR3 extends over 9 residues, inclusive of both ends. CDR3: CASSLGERP.

This chain connects TRBV5-1 to TRBJ1-4; D ambiguous. Germline lookup yields CDR1 SGHRS and CDR2 YFSETQ. The CDR3 spans 15 residues. V dropped 4 bases and J dropped 5 bases, with 15 bases sitting between them. Written as DNA, the CDR3 is TGCGCCAGCAGCCCCACGGGGATTTTAAATGAAAAACTGTTTTTT. Its protein is CASSPTGILNEKLFF.

This clone occurred a few times. The V gene is TRBV7-2, the J gene TRBJ2-2, with D perhaps TRBD2 (6 bases). The V end lost 4 bases, the J end lost 5 bases, and 8 bases lay between the germline ends. CDR1 SGHTA and CDR2 FQGNSA come from the germline V gene. The CDR3 is 13 residues long. The CDR3 loop is CASSSRETGELFF. The CDR3 DNA is TGTGCCAGCAGCTCTCGGGAGACCGGGGAGCTGTTTTTT.